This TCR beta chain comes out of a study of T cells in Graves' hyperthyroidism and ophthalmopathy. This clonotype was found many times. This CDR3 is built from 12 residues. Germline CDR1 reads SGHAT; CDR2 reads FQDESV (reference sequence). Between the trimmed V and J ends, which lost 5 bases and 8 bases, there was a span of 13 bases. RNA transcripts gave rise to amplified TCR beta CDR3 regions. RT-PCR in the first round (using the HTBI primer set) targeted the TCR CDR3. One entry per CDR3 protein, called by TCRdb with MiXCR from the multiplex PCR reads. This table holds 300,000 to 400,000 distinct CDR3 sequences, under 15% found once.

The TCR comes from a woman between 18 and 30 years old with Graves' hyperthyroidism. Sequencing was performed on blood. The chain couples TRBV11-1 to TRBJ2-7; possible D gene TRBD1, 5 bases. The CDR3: CASSQGAYKQYF. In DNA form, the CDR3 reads TGTGCCAGCAGCCAAGGGGCTTATAAGCAGTACTTC. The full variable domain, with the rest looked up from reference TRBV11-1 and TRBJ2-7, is EAEVAQSPRYKITEKSQAVAFWCDPISGHATLYWYRQILGQGPELLVQFQDESVVDDSQLPKDRFSAERLKGVDSTLKIQPAELGDSAMYLCASSQGAYKQYFGPGTRLTVT.